The 21 T cell receptor beta chains in this list originate from one sample, sequenced in a study of CD8 T cells in ankylosing spondylitis. One entry per CDR3 protein, called by TCRdb with MiXCR from the 5' RACE reads. The sample shows some 240,000 distinct CDR3 sequences, 8.6% of them seen only once. Sequencing was performed on blood, either unsorted or a sorted T cell fraction (not recorded which). The receptor source for this set is a male donor with ankylosing spondylitis or in good health (not recorded which).

This clonotype was found many times. This chain connects TRBV19 to TRBJ2-4; maybe TRBD1 (6 bases). The CDR3 is 20 residues long. Trimming shortened V by 3 bases and J by 7 bases, and 31 bases separated the two germline ends. Germline lookup yields CDR1 LNHDA and CDR2 SQIVND (reference sequence). Here the CDR3 DNA reads TGTGCCAGTAGTATTTTACGTCGGGGTGCCGCGGCAGGGGTGCGGAACATTCAGTACTTC. It encodes CASSILRRGAAAGVRNIQYF.

The chain combines TRBV9 with TRBJ2-3; 8 bases line up with TRBD1. The CDR3 totals 15 residues. Germline-derived CDR1 and CDR2 are SGDLS and YYNGEE. Germline trimming cut 0 bases from V and 4 bases from J; bases unmatched to any gene: 4. CDR3 residues: CASSVVGQGADTQYF. CDR3 nucleotides: TGTGCCAGCAGCGTAGTTGGACAGGGTGCAGATACGCAGTATTTT.

The V gene is TRBV20-1, the J gene TRBJ2-3, with D tentatively TRBD1 or TRBD2 (8 bases each). Germline lookup yields CDR1 DFQATT and CDR2 SNEGSKA (reference sequence). Trimming cost V 3 bases and J 5 bases, with 27 bases left between them. The CDR3 is made up of 18 amino acids. CDR3 sequence: CSASGQGVREGMGDTQYF. CDR3 coding DNA: TGCAGTGCTAGCGGACAGGGAGTCCGGGAGGGCATGGGAGATACGCAGTATTTT.

By frequency in the sample, this clonotype is medium-sized. CDR3 sequence (DNA): TGCAGTGCTAGAGATTTAACAGGGAGCGGTAATTCACCCCTCCACTTT. It encodes CSARDLTGSGNSPLHF. The chain carries TRBV20-1 and TRBJ1-6, with a weak D call TRBD1 (6 bases). Germline V lookup: CDR1 DFQATT, CDR2 SNEGSKA (reference sequence). Trimming took 0 bases from V and 6 from J, leaving 15 bases between them. CDR3 length: 16 amino acids.

This clonotype was picked up a small number of times. One end of the junction is discordant with germline, which a read error may explain. This chain joins TRBV20-1 and TRBJ2-2; possible D gene TRBD1, 6 bases. The CDR3 length is 16 residues. From germline, CDR1 is DFQATT and CDR2 SNEGSKA (reference sequence). CDR3 region: CCASANRARSAGELFF. In nucleotides, the CDR3 is TGCTGTGCTAGTGCCAACAGGGCCCGTTCGGCCGGGGAGCTGTTTTTT.

This clonotype was detected a few times. The chain's CDR3 is CASSQSPASSYEQYF. The CDR3 bases are TGCGCCAGCAGCCAATCACCGGCGAGCTCCTACGAGCAGTACTTC. The V gene is TRBV4-3, the J gene TRBJ2-7; no clear D gene. V gave up 2 bases and J gave up 0 bases, with 11 bases separating them. Germline CDR1 reads LGHNA; CDR2 reads YSLEER. This CDR3 has 15 residues.

In its sample, this clonotype was seen many times. The J gene is TRBJ1-2, the V gene TRBV7-2; no reliable D call. Trimming took 5 bases from V and 0 from J, leaving 16 bases between them. This CDR3 is 16 amino acids long. CDR1 and CDR2 from the germline V gene are SGHTA and FQGNSA. CDR3 residues: CASSPTPPLANYGYTF. The CDR3 DNA sequence: TGTGCCAGCAGCCCAACTCCTCCATTAGCTAACTATGGCTACACCTTC.

This clonotype came up many times. The J gene is TRBJ1-4, the V gene TRBV30; D is undetermined. Germline V gene data show CDR1 as GTSNPN and CDR2 as SVGIG (reference sequence). The CDR3 runs 12 residues. V was pared by 0 bases and J by 5 bases, with 4 bases between. CDR3 in DNA: TGTGCCTGGAGTGTTGCCAATGAAAAACTGTTTTTT. Encoded protein: CAWSVANEKLFF.

The chain carries TRBV5-1 and TRBJ2-1; D might be TRBD1 or TRBD2, each matching 5 bases. The CDR3 has 16 amino acids. Germline-derived CDR1 and CDR2 are SGHRS and YFSETQ. Trimming stripped 4 bases from V and 6 bases from J, with 20 bases between. DNA for the CDR3: TGCGCCAGCAGCCGGGGTGGGGGATCAGGGCTCAATGAGCAGTTCTTC. It yields the protein CASSRGGGSGLNEQFF.

This clonotype came up many times. The genes are TRBV7-9 and TRBJ2-2; tentatively, D is TRBD1 or TRBD2 (5 bases each). Trimming took off 1 base at V and 4 bases at J, with 13 bases between the two ends. This CDR3 comprises 16 residues. The germline CDR1 and CDR2 sequences are SEHNR and FQNEAQ (reference sequence). Here the CDR3 reads CASSLDLGTGTGELFF. The CDR3 coding sequence is TGTGCCAGCAGCTTAGATCTTGGGACGGGCACCGGGGAGCTGTTTTTT.

This clonotype was picked up many times. The chain has TRBV20-1 and TRBJ2-1; D perhaps matches TRBD2 (5 bases). Deletions cut 0 bases from V and 0 bases from J, with 15 bases between. The germline gives CDR1 DFQATT, CDR2 SNEGSKA (reference sequence). This CDR3 is built from 17 residues. This CDR3 reads CSARDGLAHFSYNEQFF. In nucleotides, the CDR3 is TGCAGTGCTAGAGATGGGCTAGCACATTTCTCCTACAATGAGCAGTTCTTC.

This clonotype showed up many times. The rearrangement joins TRBV6-1 to TRBJ2-1; the match to TRBD2 covers 10 bases. Germline V lookup: CDR1 MNHNS, CDR2 SASEGT. The CDR3 covers 14 residues. J gave up 4 bases and V 6 bases, and 3 bases lay outside the gene matches. The CDR3 is CASSPGLAYNEQFF. The CDR3 bases are TGTGCCAGCAGCCCGGGACTAGCGTACAATGAGCAGTTCTTC.

This clonotype was observed a handful of times. At one of its ends the junction is not consistent with the germline gene, which may arise from a read error. For the CDR3, the DNA is TGTGCTAGCAGCTTAGGACAGGGATTCTCCAGCTCCTACAATGAGCAGTTCTTC. It codes for CASSLGQGFSSSYNEQFF. The V and J genes are TRBV7-7 and TRBJ2-1; 8 bases are shared with TRBD1. This CDR3 spans 18 amino acids. Germline values: CDR1 SSHAT, CDR2 FNYEAQ (reference sequence).

V and J are TRBV19 and TRBJ1-2; D ambiguous. V was cut by 3 bases and J by 5 bases, with 19 bases left in between. Germline CDR1 reads LNHDA; CDR2 reads SQIVND (reference sequence). The CDR3 spans 16 residues. As DNA, the CDR3 is TGTGCCAGTAGTATCGACGTAGGTCGCCCAGGTTATGGCTACACCTTC. It is translated as CASSIDVGRPGYGYTF.

The V call is TRBV6-5, the J call TRBJ2-1; 7 nucleotides line up with TRBD2. Per germline, CDR1 MNHEY and CDR2 SVGAGI. CDR3 length equals 14 residues. Unmatched junction bases numbered 3, after V lost 4 bases and J lost 3 bases. This CDR3 reads CASSSSGIYNEQFF. DNA for the CDR3: TGTGCCAGCAGTTCCAGCGGGATCTACAATGAGCAGTTCTTC.

As for this clonotype: Given a much more abundant clone one base away, this may be a read error. The rearrangement joins TRBV12-3 or TRBV12-4 to TRBJ1-4; D is ambiguous. This CDR3 contains 11 residues. This CDR3 is CASGLVEKLFF. Here the CDR3 DNA reads TGTGCCAGCGGTTTAGTTGAAAAACTGTTTTTT.

The chain recombines TRBV7-2 with TRBJ1-3; no definite D call. The CDR3 spans 16 residues. Trimming shortened V by 0 bases and J by 4 bases, and 13 bases separated the two germline ends. Per germline, CDR1 SGHTA and CDR2 FQGNSA. The CDR3 nucleotides are TGTGCCAGCAGCTTAGCACCGGGCCCACAGGGAAACACCATATATTTT. This translates into CASSLAPGPQGNTIYF.

The CDR3 sequence: CASSSVPRDAEAFF. The DNA for the CDR3 is TGTGCCAGCAGCTCCGTGCCCAGGGACGCTGAAGCTTTCTTT. V is TRBV5-5 and J is TRBJ1-1; D is possibly TRBD1 (5 bases). Germline loops: CDR1 SGHKS, CDR2 YYEKEE (reference sequence). V was cut by 3 bases and J by 6 bases, with 15 bases left in between. This CDR3 is built from 14 residues.

This clonotype came up many times. The J gene is TRBJ1-4, the V gene TRBV29-1; 12 bases map to TRBD1. Trimming removed 5 bases from V and 8 bases from J; junction bases left unmatched: 6. In germline, CDR1 is SQVTM, CDR2 ANQGSEA. This CDR3 spans 14 amino acids. This CDR3 reads CSVTAGTGGEKLFF. The CDR3 nucleotides read TGCAGCGTTACCGCCGGGACAGGGGGCGAAAAACTGTTTTTT.

In this sample, this clonotype turned up many times. The chain joins TRBV4-3 to TRBJ1-1; D is perhaps TRBD1 (6 bases). V was cut by 0 bases and J by 4 bases, with 12 bases left in between. The length of the CDR3 is 15 residues. Germline CDR1 reads LGHNA; CDR2 reads YSLEER. Here the CDR3 reads CASSQEFQGPTEAFF. CDR3 nucleotides: TGCGCCAGCAGCCAAGAATTCCAGGGGCCCACTGAAGCTTTCTTT.

This clonotype was counted many times. The junction differs from germline at one of its ends, possibly a read error. The chain combines TRBV4-3 with TRBJ1-1; possible D gene TRBD1, 6 bases. The length of the CDR3 is 14 residues. Germline CDR1 is LGHNA and CDR2 is YSLEER. The DNA for the CDR3 is TGCGCCAGCAGCCAAGGATCTGTGGGGGCTGAAGTTTTCTTT. Encoded protein: CASSQGSVGAEVFF.